This entry is about one TCR beta chain. Other DNA sequences in the sample encode the same CDR3. The entry originates in a study of blood T cell repertoires in COVID-19. Study context: Samples of COVID-19 (acute and convalescent) were obtained from the United States, Italy and Spain. From T cells, B-cell-depleted T cells, or PBMCs came the material, which was cDNA or gDNA.

Original methodology: Amplifying reference gene primers gave estimates of nucleated cell counts. The method was immunoSEQ multiplex PCR; TCRdb's version includes in-frame clones alone and lacks a portion of them. That table gives V, J and clone size, and the DNA gave D and trimming. This table has 120,000 to 150,000 clones, over 80% appearing once. The CDR3 length is 13 residues. J was trimmed by 4 bases and V by 2 bases; bases with no gene match: 0. The germline CDR1 and CDR2 sequences are LGHDT and YNNKEL (reference sequence). The chain uses TRBV3-1 (or the pseudogene TRBV3-2) and TRBJ2-7; 9 bases line up with TRBD2. The sequenced sample consisted of peripheral blood. This clonotype was obtained from a man aged 55 to 70 with active or convalescent COVID-19. The CDR3 bases are TGTGCCAGCAGCCAACTAGCGGGGTACGAGCAGTACTTC. Amino acid sequence: CASSQLAGYEQYF.